The T cell receptor (beta chain) described here comes from a study of shared clonotypes between healthy human individuals. On this clone itself: The antigen remains undetermined.

CDR3 size: 20 residues. The ends lost 1 base at V and 4 bases at J; junction bases unmatched: 16. Germline CDR1 is SGDLS and CDR2 is YYNGEE. Clones were sequenced by immunoSEQ multiplex PCR, and TCRdb holds only the in-frame ones, with some missing. The repertoire consists of around 2,100,000 clones, with approximately 94% occurring once and the leading ten covering 1% to 1.5%. Naive CD8 isolation took CD45RO-negative cells positively selected for CCR7 and excluded terminally differentiated effector memory CD45RA+ cells. Study-wide points: Among donors, clonotype sharing was expected to be affected by sequencing depth. Clonotype sharing across several donors was observed for approximately 5% of naive CD4 clonotypes.

The chain links TRBV9 to TRBJ2-2, with 10 bases identical to TRBD2. Sequencing used naive CD8+ T cells sorted from blood. The clonotype was recovered from a man aged 18 to 30 in good health. CDR3 region: CASSVNEGLAGVSGTGELFF. The CDR3 DNA follows: TGTGCCAGCAGCGTAAACGAGGGGCTAGCGGGAGTGTCGGGCACCGGGGAGCTGTTTTTT.